Included here is one T cell receptor (beta chain) sequence, with context. This sample is part of a study of blood T cell repertoires in COVID-19. Study background: The United States, Italy and Spain provided the acute and convalescent COVID-19 samples. From T cells, B-cell-depleted T cells, or PBMCs came the material, which was cDNA or gDNA.

In the authors' methods: Cell counts per sample came from amplifying reference gene primers. Using immunoSEQ multiplex PCR, the repertoire was profiled, and TCRdb retains in-frame clones only, with some absent. V and J calls plus clone size are reproduced from that table; the DNA served to infer D and trimming. The data contain about 250,000 clones, roughly four fifths of them singletons. V was pared by 5 bases and J by 0 bases, with 4 bases of the junction left unmatched. The germline gives CDR1 LNHDA, CDR2 SQIVND (reference sequence). The CDR3 length is 16 residues. The receptor comes from a man at least 80 years old with acute or convalescent COVID-19. This chain links TRBV19 with TRBJ2-6, with 7 positions matching TRBD1. Sequencing input: peripheral blood. This CDR3 is CASSLRDSSGANVLTF. Here the CDR3 DNA reads TGTGCCAGTAGTCTCAGGGACAGCTCTGGGGCCAACGTCCTGACTTTC.